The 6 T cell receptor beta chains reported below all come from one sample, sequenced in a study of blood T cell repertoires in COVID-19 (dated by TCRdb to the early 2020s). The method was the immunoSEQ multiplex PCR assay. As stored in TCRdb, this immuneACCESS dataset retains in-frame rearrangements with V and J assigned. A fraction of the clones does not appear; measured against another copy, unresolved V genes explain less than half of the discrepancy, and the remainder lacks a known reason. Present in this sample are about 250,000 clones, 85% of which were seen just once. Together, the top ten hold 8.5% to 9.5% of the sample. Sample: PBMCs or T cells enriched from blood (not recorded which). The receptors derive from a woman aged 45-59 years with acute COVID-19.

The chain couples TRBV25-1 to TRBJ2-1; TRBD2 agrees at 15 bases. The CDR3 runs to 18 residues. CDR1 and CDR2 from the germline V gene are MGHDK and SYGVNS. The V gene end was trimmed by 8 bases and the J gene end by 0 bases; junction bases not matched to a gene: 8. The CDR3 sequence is CASLGTSGGLSSYNEQFF. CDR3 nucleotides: TGTGCCAGCCTTGGGACTAGCGGGGGGTTAAGCTCCTACAATGAGCAGTTCTTC.

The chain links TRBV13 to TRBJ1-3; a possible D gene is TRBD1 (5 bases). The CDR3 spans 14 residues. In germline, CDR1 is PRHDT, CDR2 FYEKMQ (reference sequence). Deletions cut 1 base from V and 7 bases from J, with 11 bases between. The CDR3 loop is CASSLVREANTIYF. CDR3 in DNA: TGTGCCAGCAGCTTAGTCAGGGAGGCGAACACCATATATTTT.

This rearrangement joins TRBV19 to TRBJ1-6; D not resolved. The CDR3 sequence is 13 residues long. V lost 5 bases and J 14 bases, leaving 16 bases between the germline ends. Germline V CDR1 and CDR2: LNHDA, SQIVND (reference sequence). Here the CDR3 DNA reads TGTGCCAGTAGTTTCCCCGGGAATTCGGCCCTCCACTTT. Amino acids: CASSFPGNSALHF.

The CDR3 region has the DNA TGTGCCATTGGGAGGGGAATAAATGAGCAGTTCTTC. This codes for CAIGRGINEQFF. The chain links TRBV10-3 to TRBJ2-1; 7 bases are a match to TRBD2. Germline V lookup: CDR1 ENHRY, CDR2 SYGVKD. The CDR3 runs 12 residues. With 9 bases clipped from V and 7 bases from J, the junction kept 6 bases outside the gene matches.

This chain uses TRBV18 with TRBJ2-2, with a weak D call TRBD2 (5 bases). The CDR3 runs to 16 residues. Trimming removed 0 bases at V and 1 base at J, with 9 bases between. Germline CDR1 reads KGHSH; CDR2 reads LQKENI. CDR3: CASSPPMGENTGELFF. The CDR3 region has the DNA TGTGCCAGCTCACCACCCATGGGAGAGAACACCGGGGAGCTGTTTTTT.

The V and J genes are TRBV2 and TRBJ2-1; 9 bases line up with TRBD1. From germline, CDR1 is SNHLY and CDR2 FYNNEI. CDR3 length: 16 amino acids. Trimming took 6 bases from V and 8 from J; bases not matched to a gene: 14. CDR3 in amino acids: CASRLSGTGWVDEQFF. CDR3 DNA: TGTGCCAGCAGACTCTCCGGGACAGGGTGGGTCGATGAGCAGTTCTTC.